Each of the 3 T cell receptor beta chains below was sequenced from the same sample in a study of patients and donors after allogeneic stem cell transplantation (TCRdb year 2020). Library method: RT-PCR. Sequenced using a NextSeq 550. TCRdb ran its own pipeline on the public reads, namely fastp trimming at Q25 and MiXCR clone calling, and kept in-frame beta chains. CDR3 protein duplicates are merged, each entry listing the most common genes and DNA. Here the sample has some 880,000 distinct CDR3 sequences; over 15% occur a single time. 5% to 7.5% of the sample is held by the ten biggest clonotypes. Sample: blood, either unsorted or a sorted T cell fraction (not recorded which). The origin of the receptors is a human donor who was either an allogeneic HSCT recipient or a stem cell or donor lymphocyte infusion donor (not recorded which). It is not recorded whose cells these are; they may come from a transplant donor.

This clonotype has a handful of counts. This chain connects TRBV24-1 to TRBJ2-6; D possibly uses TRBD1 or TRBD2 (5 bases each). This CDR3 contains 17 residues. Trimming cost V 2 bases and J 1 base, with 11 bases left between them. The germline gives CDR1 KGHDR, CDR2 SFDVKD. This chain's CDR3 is CATSDSGRQSGANVLTF. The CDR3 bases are TGTGCCACCAGTGATTCGGGACGGCAGTCTGGGGCCAACGTCCTGACTTTC.

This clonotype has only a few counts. The CDR3 here is CAISAGPHNSYEQYF. The CDR3 bases are TGTGCCATCAGCGCGGGCCCCCATAACTCCTACGAGCAGTACTTC. The rearrangement links TRBV10-3 to TRBJ2-7; tentative D call: TRBD2 (5 bases). Deletions cut 6 bases from V and 0 bases from J, with 15 bases between. The CDR3 runs to 15 residues. Germline-derived CDR1 and CDR2 are ENHRY and SYGVKD.

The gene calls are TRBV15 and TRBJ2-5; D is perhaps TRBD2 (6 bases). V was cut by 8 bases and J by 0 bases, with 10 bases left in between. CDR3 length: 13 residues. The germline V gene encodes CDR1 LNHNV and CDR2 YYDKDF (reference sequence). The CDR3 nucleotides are TGTGCCACCCGGCGGGGACACCAAGAGACCCAGTACTTC. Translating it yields CATRRGHQETQYF.